The rows below give T cell receptor beta chains drawn from one sample of a study of OX40 agonist ivuxolimab in advanced cancers. Measured with immunoSEQ multiplex PCR; TCRdb has only the in-frame clones, and not every one. Found here are approximately 88,000 clones, 88% of them singletons; the top ten hold about 0.28%. The sample consisted of CD4+ or CD8+ T cells sorted from blood, taken in a trial of the OX40 agonist ivuxolimab. These receptors all stem from an adult with an advanced solid tumor such as melanoma, head and neck, liver or kidney cancer. Both conserved end residues are part of each CDR3. A D gene is named only where the DNA matches it firmly. Clone size is not always given. Where it is, it says once, few, many or a class for expanded clones.

TRBV6-4,TRBD1,.,TRBJ2-3,TGTGCCAGCAGTGGGACAGGCCTTAGCACAGATACGCAGTATTTT,CASSGTGLSTDTQYF
TRBV4-2,.,.,TRBJ1-5,TGTGCCAGCAGCCAAGACACGGCAGGGAATCAGCCCCAGCATTTT,CASSQDTAGNQPQHF
TRBV2,.,.,TRBJ1-5,TGTGCCAGCAGTGAGGCGGGCTGGGGCCGGGGTCAGCCCCAGCATTTT,CASSEAGWGRGQPQHF
TRBV30,.,once,TRBJ1-2,TGTGCCTGGAATTTTCCGCAGGCTAACTATGGCTACACCTTC,CAWNFPQANYGYTF
TRBV7-6,.,.,TRBJ2-7,TGTGCCAGCAGCTTAGGATGGGCGGGGGCTTCCTACGAGCAGTACTTC,CASSLGWAGASYEQYF
TRBV5-1,.,.,TRBJ2-1,TGCGCCAGCAGCTTGGATGGGGACTCCTACAATGAGCAGTTCTTC,CASSLDGDSYNEQFF
TRBV7-8,.,.,TRBJ1-1,TGTGCCAGCAGCTACCGACCGCAGGGATGGGGGGCTTATGAAGCTTTCTTT,CASSYRPQGWGAYEAFF
TRBV4-1,TRBD1,.,TRBJ1-5,TGCGCCAGCAGCCAATTCGGGACAGGGAGCAATCAGCCCCAGCATTTT,CASSQFGTGSNQPQHF
TRBV7-6,.,.,TRBJ1-4,TGTGCCAGCAGCTCCTCAGGTCGGAGTAATGAAAAACTGTTTTTT,CASSSSGRSNEKLFF
TRBV5-8,TRBD1,once,TRBJ2-7,TGTGCCAGCAGCTTGTTGACAGGGGTCTCCTACGAGCAGTACTTC,CASSLLTGVSYEQYF
TRBV19,.,few,TRBJ1-1,TGTGCCAGTAGTGATCGGACTATGAACACTGAAGCTTTCTTT,CASSDRTMNTEAFF
TRBV5-1,.,.,TRBJ1-1,TGCGCCAGCAGTGGGCCGGGGACGAACACTGAAGCTTTCTTT,CASSGPGTNTEAFF
TRBV10-2,.,.,TRBJ2-1,TGCGCCAGCACCCTGGGGGAGGACAGGTCGAATGAGCAGTTCTTC,CASTLGEDRSNEQFF
TRBV6-6,TRBD2,.,TRBJ2-3,TGTGCCAGCAGTTACTTCCCGGCGGGGGGGCGGCATACGCAGTATTTT,CASSYFPAGGRHTQYF
TRBV4-2,.,.,TRBJ2-1,TGTGCCAGCAGCCAAGAGGAGGGCTCCTACAATGAGCAGTTCTTC,CASSQEEGSYNEQFF
TRBV7-6,.,.,TRBJ1-3,TGTGCCAGCAGCTTAAGTGCAGGGGAAGGCATATATTTT,CASSLSAGEGIYF
TRBV11-3,.,once,TRBJ2-1,TGTGCCAGCAGCCCACCGGGGAGCTCCTACAATGAGCAGTTCTTC,CASSPPGSSYNEQFF
TRBV18,.,.,TRBJ2-5,TGTGCCAGCTCACCCAGTTGGGCGGGACTGGAGACCCAGTACTTC,CASSPSWAGLETQYF
TRBV6-6,TRBD1,.,TRBJ1-1,TGTGCCAGCAGTCCCCGACAGGGCAGCAAGGGCACTGAAGCTTTCTTT,CASSPRQGSKGTEAFF
TRBV5-6,TRBD2,.,TRBJ2-3,TGTGCCAGCAGCTTGACTAGCGGGGGGGCGGCAGATACGCAGTATTTT,CASSLTSGGAADTQYF
TRBV4-3,.,once,TRBJ2-7,TGCGCCAGCAGCCACGGGGACTCCTACGAGCAGTACTTC,CASSHGDSYEQYF
TRBV9,.,.,TRBJ1-1,TGTGCCAGCAGCGTCGCCCCGAACACTGAAGCTTTCTTT,CASSVAPNTEAFF
TRBV4-3,TRBD2,.,TRBJ2-5,TGCGCCAGCAGCCAAGGGACTAGCGGGGCAGAGACCCAGTACTTC,CASSQGTSGAETQYF
TRBV27,TRBD1,.,TRBJ2-7,TGTGCCAGCAGCTCGGGACAGATAGGCGAGCAGTACTTC,CASSSGQIGEQYF
TRBV2,TRBD2,.,TRBJ2-5,TGTGCCAGCAGTCATCCTACGACTAGCGGGGGGACCGGGGGGTACTTC,CASSHPTTSGGTGGYF
TRBV7-9,.,.,TRBJ1-3,TGTGCCAGCAGCCCGGCGCTTGTTGGAAACACCATATATTTT,CASSPALVGNTIYF
TRBV23-1,.,.,TRBJ1-4,TGCGCCAGCAGCCCCCAGAAGCCGTATAATGAAAAACTGTTTTTT,CASSPQKPYNEKLFF
TRBV5-1,TRBD2,.,TRBJ2-7,TGCGCCAGCAGCTACGGGGTTTCCGGGACTAGCGGGGAACTTCGAGGTCAGCAGTACTTC,CASSYGVSGTSGELRGQQYF
TRBV6-5,.,.,TRBJ2-7,TGTGCCAGCAGTCCTAGCGAGGGCATCTACGAGCAGTACTTC,CASSPSEGIYEQYF
TRBV29-1,TRBD1,.,TRBJ2-7,TGCAGCGTTGAACTCCCGGACAGGTGGGGGTTCTACGAGCAGTACTTC,CSVELPDRWGFYEQYF
TRBV29-1,.,.,TRBJ1-2,TGCAGCGTTGAGAGGCTGGCCGGGCTTCCCTATGGCTACACCTTC,CSVERLAGLPYGYTF
TRBV6-6,TRBD1,.,TRBJ1-1,TGTGCCAGCAGTTACGACAGGGACACCACTGAAGCTTTCTTT,CASSYDRDTTEAFF
TRBV7-2,.,.,TRBJ1-5,TGTGCCAGCAGTTCAGGCGCAGGGAGCAATCAGCCCCAGCATTTT,CASSSGAGSNQPQHF
TRBV5-1,.,.,TRBJ2-2,TGCGCCAGCAGCTTGAAGGCTCGGGCGAACACCGGGGAGCTGTTTTTT,CASSLKARANTGELFF
TRBV7-3,TRBD1,.,TRBJ2-5,TGTGCCAGCAGCCTCCAGGGGGTTGGGACCCAGTACTTC,CASSLQGVGTQYF
TRBV7-2,.,.,TRBJ1-2,TGTGCCAGCAGCTTAATACCCGTTTGGCTTTATGGCTACACCTTC,CASSLIPVWLYGYTF
TRBV30,TRBD1,once,TRBJ1-3,TGTGCCTGGACCCTTAGGACAGGGGGCTTTGGAAACACCATATATTTT,CAWTLRTGGFGNTIYF
TRBV7-2,.,once,TRBJ1-5,TGTGCCAGCAGCTTAAGTGACGGGTCTGGGCAGCCCCAGCATTTT,CASSLSDGSGQPQHF
TRBV19,TRBD1,.,TRBJ1-6,TGTGCCAGTAGTGCGACAGGGGACAATTCACCCCTCCACTTT,CASSATGDNSPLHF
TRBV6-6,TRBD1,.,TRBJ2-7,TGTGCCAGCAGTTACTCTGGCCAGGGGGCTCGTAACGAGCAGTACTTC,CASSYSGQGARNEQYF
TRBV5-1,.,.,TRBJ2-2,TGCGCCAGCAGCTTGGAGTCCTCCACGCTTAACACCGGGGAGCTGTTTTTT,CASSLESSTLNTGELFF
TRBV10-3,TRBD1,.,TRBJ1-2,TGTGCCATCACCGGACAGGGGGCGTCAGGACAATATGGCTACACCTTC,CAITGQGASGQYGYTF
TRBV5-1,.,.,TRBJ2-2,TGCGCCAGCAGCTTGAAACGTCCAGACACCGGGGAGCTGTTTTTT,CASSLKRPDTGELFF
TRBV6-6,.,.,TRBJ2-3,TGTGCCAGCAGTTTGGGGGGATCCACAGATACGCAGTATTTT,CASSLGGSTDTQYF
TRBV5-1,.,.,TRBJ2-7,TGCGCCAGCAGCTTGGATGGTAGTCCCTACGAGCAGTACTTC,CASSLDGSPYEQYF
TRBV9,.,few,TRBJ2-3,TGTGCCAGCAGCGTAGGGGTGGACACAGATACGCAGTATTTT,CASSVGVDTDTQYF
TRBV5-1,.,.,TRBJ2-5,TGCGCCAGCAGCTTGCTGGGCGGGGACCAAGAGACCCAGTACTTC,CASSLLGGDQETQYF
TRBV7-2,TRBD1,.,TRBJ2-5,TGTGCCAGCAGCTTAGGATTAGGTGGGACAGGGGTTCAAGAGACCCAGTACTTC,CASSLGLGGTGVQETQYF
TRBV7-8,TRBD1,.,TRBJ1-4,TGTGCCAGCAGCTTGGGGATGGGGACAGGGGAAGTGGCACGAGCACTGTTTTTT,CASSLGMGTGEVARALFF
TRBV9,.,.,TRBJ1-4,TGTGCCAGCAGCGTAGGAGGTCAGACAGCAACTAATGAAAAACTGTTTTTT,CASSVGGQTATNEKLFF
TRBV7-2,TRBD1,.,TRBJ2-2,TGTGCCAGCAGCCTGGGGAGATGGGACAGGGGGCACACCGGGGAGCTGTTTTTT,CASSLGRWDRGHTGELFF
TRBV5-5,TRBD2,.,TRBJ2-3,TGTGCCAGCAGCTTGAGTGAGCGGGGGTCCCGGGATACGCAGTATTTT,CASSLSERGSRDTQYF
TRBV19,.,.,TRBJ1-1,TGTGCCAGTAGTATAGGGGCGGCGGGAGTTATGAACACTGAAGCTTTCTTT,CASSIGAAGVMNTEAFF
TRBV30,TRBD1,.,TRBJ1-1,TGTGCCTGGAGTGGGGGACAGGGGCTGAACACTGAAGCTTTCTTT,CAWSGGQGLNTEAFF
TRBV25-1,.,.,TRBJ1-5,TGTGCCAGCAGTCACCGGGGGTTTTGTGGTCAGCCCCAGCATTTT,CASSHRGFCGQPQHF
TRBV15,.,.,TRBJ1-4,TGTGCCACCAGCAGAGATAGTGGGACTCGCAATGAAAAACTGTTTTTT,CATSRDSGTRNEKLFF
TRBV19,.,.,TRBJ2-3,TGTGCCAGTAGTATGGGCCAGGGCTCCTCAGATACGCAGTATTTT,CASSMGQGSSDTQYF